Here is one T cell receptor beta chain with its context. Its matching antigen is unknown. These data originate in a study of OX40 agonist ivuxolimab in advanced cancers. Overall study context: People who had prior anti-PD-1, anti-PD-L1 or anti-CTLA-4 therapy could take part, and under 45% had some. Points from the study as a whole: Normalized expansion of T-cell clones was also low for some nonresponders. Expanded peripheral T-cell antigen specificity went undetermined.

The CDR3 consists of 16 residues. Per the germline V gene, CDR1 is MDHEN and CDR2 is SYDVKM. Trimming removed 4 bases from V and 8 bases from J; junction bases left unmatched: 11. The assay was immunoSEQ multiplex PCR, and TCRdb's table has in-frame clones only and misses some. This sample has around 110,000 clones; about nine tenths occur once, and the top ten carry about 0.5%. Sampling of blood occurred at baseline, cycle 4 day 1, and cycle 7 day 1. V and J are TRBV28 and TRBJ2-3, with 11 bases matching TRBD2. The origin of this receptor is an adult with an advanced solid tumor such as melanoma, head and neck, liver or kidney cancer. The sequenced sample was CD4+ or CD8+ T cells sorted from blood, obtained in a trial of the OX40 agonist ivuxolimab. The CDR3 DNA follows: TGTGCCAGCAGTTCGAGTAGCGGGGGGGGACCTAGTACGCAGTATTTT. Amino acids: CASSSSSGGGPSTQYF. Using reference TRBV28 and TRBJ2-3 for the parts outside the CDR3, the full variable domain is DVKVTQSSRYLVKRTGEKVFLECVQDMDHENMFWYRQDPGLGLRLIYFSYDVKMKEKGDIPEGYSVSREKKERFSLILESASTNQTSMYLCASSSSSGGGPSTQYFGPGTRLTVL.